The 22 T cell receptor beta chains below come from one sample, sequenced in a study of blood T cell repertoires in COVID-19. Sequencing was performed with immunoSEQ multiplex PCR; in TCRdb, only in-frame clones are kept and a portion is missing. The data contain 400,000 or so clones, 70% to 90% of them singletons. The sequenced sample consisted of peripheral blood. These receptor sequences come from a woman aged 40 to 50 with COVID-19, enrolled during active disease.

The V gene is TRBV5-4, the J gene TRBJ1-1, with D uncertain. This CDR3 has 14 amino acids. Trimming removed 2 bases at V and 0 bases at J, with 8 bases between. Germline V gives CDR1 SGHNT, CDR2 YYREEE (reference sequence). CDR3 bases: TGTGCCAGCAGCTTAACAGCCCTGAACACTGAAGCTTTCTTT. Amino acid sequence: CASSLTALNTEAFF.

V and J are TRBV28 and TRBJ2-7; no clear D gene. This CDR3 spans 15 amino acids. V lost 3 bases and J 0 bases, leaving 12 bases between the germline ends. Germline-derived CDR1 and CDR2 are MDHEN and SYDVKM. This chain's CDR3 is CASSFSGLLSYEQYF. For the CDR3, the DNA is TGTGCCAGCAGTTTCTCCGGTCTCCTCTCCTACGAGCAGTACTTC.

V is TRBV30 and J is TRBJ1-6; the D is unclear. Trimming took off 4 bases at V and 4 bases at J, with 14 bases between the two ends. The length of the CDR3 is 15 residues. Germline V lookup: CDR1 GTSNPN, CDR2 SVGIG (reference sequence). This CDR3 is CAWKLFTGYNSPLHF. The DNA of the CDR3 is TGTGCCTGGAAGCTGTTTACGGGTTATAATTCACCCCTCCACTTT.

V is TRBV29-1 and J is TRBJ1-1, with D tentatively TRBD1 (5 bases). V lost 7 bases to trimming and J lost 5 bases, with 17 bases between them. The CDR3 spans 13 residues. Germline lookup yields CDR1 SQVTM and CDR2 ANQGSEA. This chain's CDR3 is CSALDLGPTEAFF. CDR3 in DNA: TGCAGCGCCCTCGACCTGGGGCCGACTGAAGCTTTCTTT.

The CDR3 DNA reads TGTGCCAGCAGTTGGGCGAACACTGAAGCTTTCTTT. Its translation: CASSWANTEAFF. The V and J genes are TRBV6-2 or TRBV6-3 and TRBJ1-1, with no clear D. Germline assignment: CDR1 MNHEY and CDR2 SVGEGT. This CDR3 has 12 residues. V was trimmed by 4 bases and J by 1 base, leaving 4 bases between them.

The chain couples TRBV7-2 to TRBJ2-3; 9 bases line up with TRBD1. J was trimmed by 2 bases and V by 4 bases; bases with no gene match: 4. Looked up from germline, CDR1 is SGHTA and CDR2 is FQGNSA. The CDR3 runs to 15 residues. The CDR3 spells CASSWDRVPTDTQYF. Here the CDR3 DNA reads TGTGCCAGCAGCTGGGACAGGGTCCCCACAGATACGCAGTATTTT.

The chain uses TRBV11-2 and TRBJ1-1, with 9 bases that match TRBD1. The V segment lost 5 bases and the J segment 0 bases; nucleotides outside the gene matches: 4. Germline loops: CDR1 SGHAT, CDR2 FQNNGV. The CDR3 sequence is 15 residues long. The CDR3 DNA reads as TGTGCCAGCAGCCCTGGACAGGGGTTGAACACTGAAGCTTTCTTT. Its protein is CASSPGQGLNTEAFF.

Regarding this clone: Other nucleotide sequences from this sample produce the same CDR3. The V call is TRBV5-1, the J call TRBJ1-1, with 8 bases aligning to TRBD1. The CDR3 loop spans 13 amino acids. The V segment lost 2 bases and the J segment 4 bases; nucleotides outside the gene matches: 1. Germline loops: CDR1 SGHRS, CDR2 YFSETQ. The CDR3 DNA reads as TGCGCCAGCAGCTTAACAGGGGGCACTGAAGCTTTCTTT. It yields the protein CASSLTGGTEAFF.

The V call is TRBV24-1, the J call TRBJ2-1; weak D call: TRBD2 (6 bases). Germline V lookup: CDR1 KGHDR, CDR2 SFDVKD. Deletions cut 7 bases from V and 2 bases from J, with 14 bases between. The CDR3 loop spans 15 amino acids. The CDR3 nucleotides are TGTGCCACCAGGGCGGGGCACCTGACCTACAATGAGCAGTTCTTC. Protein sequence: CATRAGHLTYNEQFF.

The chain recombines TRBV10-3 with TRBJ1-2; TRBD1 aligns across 12 bases. The CDR3 is made up of 17 amino acids. Trimming at V came to 4 bases and at J to 4 bases, leaving 10 bases not matched to a gene. CDR1 is ENHRY and CDR2 is SYGVKD in the germline V gene. CDR3 nucleotides: TGTGCCATCAGTGTCTCGGGACAGGGGGCGCGGGGCTATGGCTACACCTTC. Amino acid sequence: CAISVSGQGARGYGYTF.

The CDR3 nucleotides are TGTGCCAGCAGTTTACTAGCGGGCGTGAACACTGAAGCTTTCTTT. This encodes CASSLLAGVNTEAFF. The V gene is TRBV28, the J gene TRBJ1-1; no clear D gene. Trimming stripped 2 bases from V and 0 bases from J, with 10 bases between. The CDR3 has 15 residues. Germline V CDR1 and CDR2: MDHEN, SYDVKM.

The gene calls are TRBV6-2 or TRBV6-3 and TRBJ1-2, with 7 bases that match TRBD1. Losses at the gene ends were 6 bases for V and 8 bases for J; bases not matched to a gene: 9. This CDR3 region has 13 residues. From germline, CDR1 is MNHEY and CDR2 SVGEGT. The CDR3 reads CASSPRGVGGYTF. The CDR3 DNA reads TGTGCCAGCAGCCCCAGGGGGGTCGGGGGCTACACCTTC.

This clone was detected once. J is TRBJ1-5 and V is TRBV27, with D unresolved. The CDR3 has 12 residues. CDR1 is MNHEY, CDR2 SMNVEV, per germline (reference sequence). The V and J ends lost 5 bases and 9 bases respectively, with 11 bases between them. Written as DNA, the CDR3 is TGTGCCAGCAGTCCCGACTCGGGGCCCCAGCATTTT. This gives the protein CASSPDSGPQHF.

The V call is TRBV27, the J call TRBJ1-1, with D tentatively TRBD1 (5 bases). The germline CDR1 and CDR2 sequences are MNHEY and SMNVEV (reference sequence). The CDR3 is 13 amino acids. The V end was cut by 7 bases, the J end by 4 bases, with 13 bases between. The CDR3 DNA is TGTGCCAGCACCAAAAGGAGGGGCACTGAAGCTTTCTTT. Translating gives CASTKRRGTEAFF.

The chain's CDR3 is CASSPLAGRREGELFF. CDR3 nucleotides: TGTGCCAGCAGCCCGCTAGCGGGCCGACGAGAGGGGGAGCTGTTTTTT. This chain uses TRBV3-1 (or the pseudogene TRBV3-2) with TRBJ2-2, with 8 bases that match TRBD2. Germline CDR1 and CDR2: LGHDT and YNNKEL (reference sequence). V lost 4 bases to trimming and J lost 8 bases; unmatched junction nucleotides: 12. The CDR3 is 16 residues long.

This rearrangement joins TRBV6-5 to TRBJ2-7; D is perhaps TRBD2 (6 bases). The germline gives CDR1 MNHEY, CDR2 SVGAGI. Deletions cut 2 bases from V and 6 bases from J, with 8 bases between. CDR3 length equals 12 residues. Here the CDR3 DNA reads TGTGCCAGCAGTTACGGAGGGCTCGAGCAGTACTTC. It yields the protein CASSYGGLEQYF.

This sequence joins TRBV6-1 and TRBJ2-7, with D perhaps matching TRBD2 (6 bases). Per germline, CDR1 MNHNS and CDR2 SASEGT. The CDR3 spans 14 residues. Trimming pared 3 bases from V and 3 bases from J, leaving 12 bases between. CDR3 sequence reads: CASSERGDLYEQYF. The CDR3 coding sequence is TGTGCCAGCAGTGAGCGGGGAGACCTCTACGAGCAGTACTTC.

This clone was observed a handful of times. The J gene is TRBJ2-1, the V gene TRBV27; 8 bases map to TRBD1. From germline, CDR1 is MNHEY and CDR2 SMNVEV (reference sequence). V gave up 7 bases and J gave up 2 bases; unmatched junction bases: 1. The CDR3 runs 13 residues. The chain's CDR3 is CASKDRAYNEQFF. The CDR3 coding sequence is TGTGCCAGCAAGGACAGGGCCTACAATGAGCAGTTCTTC.

This clone is labeled medium-sized. This chain joins TRBV4-2 and TRBJ1-1, with 9 bases that match TRBD1. CDR1 is LGHNA and CDR2 is YNFKEQ in the germline V gene. This CDR3 spans 15 amino acids. V dropped 0 bases and J dropped 3; count of bases not matched to a gene: 2. The CDR3 loop reads CASSQDRTGDTEAFF. CDR3 bases: TGTGCCAGCAGCCAAGATAGGACAGGGGACACTGAAGCTTTCTTT.

The chain joins TRBV4-3 to TRBJ2-5, with a weak D call TRBD1 (5 bases). The CDR3 loop spans 15 amino acids. The V end was cut by 2 bases, the J end by 5 bases, with 15 bases between. Germline-derived CDR1 and CDR2 are LGHNA and YSLEER. The DNA for the CDR3 is TGCGCCAGCAGCCAATATGGCAGGGTAACGGAGACCCAGTACTTC. Translated, it gives CASSQYGRVTETQYF.

The DNA for the CDR3 is TGTGCCAGCAGCGCCGCCGGGACTATCACCAATGAGCAGTTCTTC. As protein: CASSAAGTITNEQFF. The chain has TRBV3-1 (or the pseudogene TRBV3-2) and TRBJ2-1; TRBD2 agrees at 7 bases. Trimming removed 5 bases from V and 6 bases from J; junction bases left unmatched: 10. The CDR3 loop spans 15 amino acids. CDR1 LGHDT and CDR2 YNNKEL come from the germline V gene (reference sequence).

The sample holds one count of this clone. This chain connects TRBV4-3 to TRBJ2-3; tentatively, D is TRBD1 (6 bases). The germline V gene has CDR1 LGHNA and CDR2 YSLEER. V gave up 1 base and J gave up 1 base, with 9 bases separating them. There are 15 residues in the CDR3. The CDR3 bases are TGCGCCAGCAGCCAAGCCTGGACAGGCACAGATACGCAGTATTTT. This sequence encodes CASSQAWTGTDTQYF.